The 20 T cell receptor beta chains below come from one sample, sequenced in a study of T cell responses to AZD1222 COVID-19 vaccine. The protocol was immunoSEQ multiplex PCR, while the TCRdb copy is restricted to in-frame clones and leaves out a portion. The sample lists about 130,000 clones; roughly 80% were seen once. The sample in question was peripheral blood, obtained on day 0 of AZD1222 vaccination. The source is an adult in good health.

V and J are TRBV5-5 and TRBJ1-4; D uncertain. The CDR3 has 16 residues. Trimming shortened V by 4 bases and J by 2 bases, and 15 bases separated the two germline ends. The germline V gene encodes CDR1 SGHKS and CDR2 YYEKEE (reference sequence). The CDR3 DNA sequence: TGTGCCAGCAGCCCCTCCTTGACAACCACTAATGAAAAACTGTTTTTT. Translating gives CASSPSLTTTNEKLFF.

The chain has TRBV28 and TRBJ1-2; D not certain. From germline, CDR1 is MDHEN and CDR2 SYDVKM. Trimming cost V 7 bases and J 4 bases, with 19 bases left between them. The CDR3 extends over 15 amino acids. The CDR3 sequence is CASNPYSPYAYGYTF. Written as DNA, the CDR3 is TGTGCCAGCAATCCCTACAGCCCCTATGCCTATGGCTACACCTTC.

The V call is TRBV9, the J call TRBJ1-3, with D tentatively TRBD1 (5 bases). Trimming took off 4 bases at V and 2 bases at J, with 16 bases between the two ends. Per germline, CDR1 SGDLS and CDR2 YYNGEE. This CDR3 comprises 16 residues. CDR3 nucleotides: TGTGCCAGCAGCTCAGACCCTCGAGGGGCTGGAAACACCATATATTTT. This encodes CASSSDPRGAGNTIYF.

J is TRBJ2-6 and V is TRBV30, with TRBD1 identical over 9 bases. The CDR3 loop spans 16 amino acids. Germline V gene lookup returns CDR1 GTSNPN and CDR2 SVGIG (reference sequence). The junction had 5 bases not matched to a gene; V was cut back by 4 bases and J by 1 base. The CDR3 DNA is TGTGCCTGGATGGGGGACAGGGAGTCTGGGGCCAACGTCCTGACTTTC. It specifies CAWMGDRESGANVLTF.

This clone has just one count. CDR3 in DNA: TGTGCCAGCAGCCAAGCGGGAAATGAAAAACTGTTTTTT. As protein: CASSQAGNEKLFF. The chain employs TRBV3-1 (or the pseudogene TRBV3-2) and TRBJ1-4; D uncertain. Germline V gene data show CDR1 as LGHDT and CDR2 as YNNKEL (reference sequence). This CDR3 spans 13 amino acids. Trimming pared 1 base from V and 5 bases from J, leaving 5 bases between.

CDR3 in amino acids: CASTLQGVGGAIYF. CDR3 DNA sequence: TGTGCCAGCACCCTACAGGGAGTCGGCGGCGCCATATATTTT. The V gene is TRBV6-5, the J gene TRBJ1-3; D is perhaps TRBD1 (6 bases). Germline lookup yields CDR1 MNHEY and CDR2 SVGAGI. The V and J ends lost 7 bases and 11 bases respectively, with 21 bases between them. CDR3 length equals 14 residues.

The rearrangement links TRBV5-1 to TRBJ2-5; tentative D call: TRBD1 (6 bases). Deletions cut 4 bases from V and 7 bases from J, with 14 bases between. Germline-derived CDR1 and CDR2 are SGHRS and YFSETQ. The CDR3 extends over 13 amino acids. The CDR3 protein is CASSLDRWGTQYF. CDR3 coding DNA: TGCGCCAGCAGCCTCGACAGGTGGGGGACCCAGTACTTC.

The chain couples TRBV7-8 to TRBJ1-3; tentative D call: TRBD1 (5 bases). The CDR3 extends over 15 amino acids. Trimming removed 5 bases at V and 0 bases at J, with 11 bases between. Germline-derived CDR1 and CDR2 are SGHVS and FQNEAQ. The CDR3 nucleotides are TGTGCCAGCAGCCGTACAGGACTCTCTGGAAACACCATATATTTT. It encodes CASSRTGLSGNTIYF.

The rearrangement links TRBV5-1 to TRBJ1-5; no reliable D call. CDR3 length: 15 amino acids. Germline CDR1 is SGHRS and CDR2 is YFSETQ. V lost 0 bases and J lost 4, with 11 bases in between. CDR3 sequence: CASSLATGRNQPQHF. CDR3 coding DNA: TGCGCCAGCAGCTTGGCCACGGGGAGGAATCAGCCCCAGCATTTT. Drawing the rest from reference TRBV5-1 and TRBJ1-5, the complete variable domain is KAGVTQTPRYLIKTRGQQVTLSCSPISGHRSVSWYQQTPGQGLQFLFEYFSETQRNKGNFPGRFSGRQFSNSRSEMNVSTLELGDSALYLCASSLATGRNQPQHFGDGTRLSIL.

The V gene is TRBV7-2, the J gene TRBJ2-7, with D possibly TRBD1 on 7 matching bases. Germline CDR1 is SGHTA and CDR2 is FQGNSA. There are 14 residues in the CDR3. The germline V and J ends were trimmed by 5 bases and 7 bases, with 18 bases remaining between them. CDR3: CASSRRDSRGEQYF. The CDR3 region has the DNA TGTGCCAGCAGCAGGAGGGACAGCCGGGGGGAGCAGTACTTC.

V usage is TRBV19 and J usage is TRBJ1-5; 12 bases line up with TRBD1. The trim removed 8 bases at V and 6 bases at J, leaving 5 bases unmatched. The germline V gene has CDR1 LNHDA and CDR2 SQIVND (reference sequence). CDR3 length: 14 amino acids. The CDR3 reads CASLGQGARQPQHF. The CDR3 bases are TGTGCCAGTTTGGGACAGGGGGCCCGTCAGCCCCAGCATTTT.

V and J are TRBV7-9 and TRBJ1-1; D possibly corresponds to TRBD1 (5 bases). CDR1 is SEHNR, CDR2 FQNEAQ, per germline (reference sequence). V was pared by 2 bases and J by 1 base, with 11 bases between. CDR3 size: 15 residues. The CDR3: CASSLTRGGNTEAFF. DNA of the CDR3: TGTGCCAGCAGCTTAACGCGGGGCGGGAACACTGAAGCTTTCTTT.

CDR3 nucleotides: TGTGCCAGCAGTTCAACAGGCACTGAAGCTTTCTTT. Its translation is CASSSTGTEAFF. The rearrangement uses TRBV28 and TRBJ1-1; D possibly corresponds to TRBD1 (5 bases). The V gene's germline CDR1 is MDHEN and CDR2 SYDVKM. Trimming removed 4 bases from V and 4 bases from J, with 7 bases in between. CDR3 length: 12 residues.

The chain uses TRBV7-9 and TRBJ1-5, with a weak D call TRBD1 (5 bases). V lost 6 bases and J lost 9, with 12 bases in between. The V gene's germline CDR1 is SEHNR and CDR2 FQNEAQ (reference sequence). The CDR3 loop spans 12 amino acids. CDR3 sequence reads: CASSRAGGPQHF. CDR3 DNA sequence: TGTGCCAGCAGTCGCGCCGGGGGGCCCCAGCATTTT.

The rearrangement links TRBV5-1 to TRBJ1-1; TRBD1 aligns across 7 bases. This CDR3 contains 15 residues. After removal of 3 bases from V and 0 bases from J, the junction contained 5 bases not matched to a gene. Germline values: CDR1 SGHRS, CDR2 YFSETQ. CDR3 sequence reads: CASSSQTGMNTEAFF. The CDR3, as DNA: TGCGCCAGCAGCTCGCAGACAGGGATGAACACTGAAGCTTTCTTT.

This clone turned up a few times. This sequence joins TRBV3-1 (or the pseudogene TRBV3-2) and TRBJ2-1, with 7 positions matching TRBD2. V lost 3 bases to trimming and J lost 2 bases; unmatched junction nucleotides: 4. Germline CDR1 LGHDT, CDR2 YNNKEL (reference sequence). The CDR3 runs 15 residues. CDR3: CASSHSGTTYNEQFF. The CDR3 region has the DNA TGTGCCAGCAGCCACAGCGGGACCACCTACAATGAGCAGTTCTTC.

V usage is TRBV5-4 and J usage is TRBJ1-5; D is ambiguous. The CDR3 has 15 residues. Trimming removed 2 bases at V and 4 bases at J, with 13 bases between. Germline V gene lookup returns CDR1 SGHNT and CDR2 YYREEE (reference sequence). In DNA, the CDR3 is TGTGCCAGCAGCTTAAGGCAGACCGGTAATCAGCCCCAGCATTTT. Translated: CASSLRQTGNQPQHF.

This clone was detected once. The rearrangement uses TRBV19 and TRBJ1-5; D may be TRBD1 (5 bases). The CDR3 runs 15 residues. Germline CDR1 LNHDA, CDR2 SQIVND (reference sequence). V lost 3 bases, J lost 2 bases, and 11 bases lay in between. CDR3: CASSMSGMGNQPQHF. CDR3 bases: TGTGCCAGTAGTATGTCAGGGATGGGCAATCAGCCCCAGCATTTT.

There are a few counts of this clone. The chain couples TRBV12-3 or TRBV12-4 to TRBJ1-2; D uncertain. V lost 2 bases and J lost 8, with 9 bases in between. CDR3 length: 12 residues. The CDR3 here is CASSLRVYGYTF. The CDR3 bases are TGTGCCAGCAGTTTAAGAGTATACGGCTACACCTTC.

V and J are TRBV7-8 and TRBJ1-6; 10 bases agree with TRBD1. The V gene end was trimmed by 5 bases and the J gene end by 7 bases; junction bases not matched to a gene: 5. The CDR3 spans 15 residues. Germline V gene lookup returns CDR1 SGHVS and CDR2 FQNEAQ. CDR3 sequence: CASSGDRGWNSPLHF. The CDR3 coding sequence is TGTGCCAGCAGCGGGGACAGGGGCTGGAATTCACCCCTCCACTTT. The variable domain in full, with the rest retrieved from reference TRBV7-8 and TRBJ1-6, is GAGVSQSPRYKVAKRGQDVALRCDPISGHVSLFWYQQALGQGPEFLTYFQNEAQLDKSGLPSDRFFAERPEGSVSTLKIQRTQQEDSAVYLCASSGDRGWNSPLHFGNGTRLTVT.